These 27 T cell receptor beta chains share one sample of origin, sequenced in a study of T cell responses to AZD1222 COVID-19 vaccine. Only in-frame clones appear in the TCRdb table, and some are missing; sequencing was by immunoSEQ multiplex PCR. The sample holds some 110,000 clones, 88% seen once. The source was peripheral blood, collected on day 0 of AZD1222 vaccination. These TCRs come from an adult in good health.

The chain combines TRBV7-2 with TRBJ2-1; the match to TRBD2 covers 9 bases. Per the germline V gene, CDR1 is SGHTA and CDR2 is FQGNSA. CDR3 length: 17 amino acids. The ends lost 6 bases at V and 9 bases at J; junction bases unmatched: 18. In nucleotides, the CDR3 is TGTGCCAGCAGTAAGAGGGGTGGAGGACTAGCGCCGACTGAGCAGTTCTTC. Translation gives CASSKRGGGLAPTEQFF. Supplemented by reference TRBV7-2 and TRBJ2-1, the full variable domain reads GAGVSQSPSNKVTEKGKDVELRCDPISGHTALYWYRQSLGQGLEFLIYFQGNSAPDKSGLPSDRFSAERTGGSVSTLTIQRTQQEDSAVYLCASSKRGGGLAPTEQFFGPGTRLTVL.

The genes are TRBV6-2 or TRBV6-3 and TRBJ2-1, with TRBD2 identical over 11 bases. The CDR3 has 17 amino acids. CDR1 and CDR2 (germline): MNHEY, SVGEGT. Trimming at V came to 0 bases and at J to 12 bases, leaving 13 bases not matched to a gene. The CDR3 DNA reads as TGTGCCAGCAGTTACTCGACTACTAGCGGGAGTCCTCCACCGCAGTTCTTC. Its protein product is CASSYSTTSGSPPPQFF.

CDR3 protein: CASSFTSRVGQPQHF. The CDR3 DNA follows: TGTGCCAGCAGTTTTACCTCCAGGGTTGGACAGCCCCAGCATTTT. This rearrangement joins TRBV28 to TRBJ1-5; D is possibly TRBD1 (5 bases). Trimming cost V 3 bases and J 7 bases, with 16 bases left between them. Germline V CDR1 and CDR2: MDHEN, SYDVKM. The CDR3 contains 15 residues. The whole variable domain, filled in from reference TRBV28 and TRBJ1-5, reads DVKVTQSSRYLVKRTGEKVFLECVQDMDHENMFWYRQDPGLGLRLIYFSYDVKMKEKGDIPEGYSVSREKKERFSLILESASTNQTSMYLCASSFTSRVGQPQHFGDGTRLSIL.

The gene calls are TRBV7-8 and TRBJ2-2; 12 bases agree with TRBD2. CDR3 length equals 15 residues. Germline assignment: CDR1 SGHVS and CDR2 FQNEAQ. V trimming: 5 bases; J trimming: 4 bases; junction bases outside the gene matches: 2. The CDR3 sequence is CASSASGRATGELFF. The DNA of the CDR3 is TGTGCCAGCAGCGCTAGCGGGAGGGCCACCGGGGAGCTGTTTTTT.

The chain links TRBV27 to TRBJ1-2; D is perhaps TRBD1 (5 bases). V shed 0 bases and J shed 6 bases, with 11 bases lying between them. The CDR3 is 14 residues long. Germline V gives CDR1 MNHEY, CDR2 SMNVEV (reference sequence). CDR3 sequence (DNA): TGTGCCAGCAGTTTATCTCCAGGGTTCGATGGCTACACCTTC. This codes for CASSLSPGFDGYTF.

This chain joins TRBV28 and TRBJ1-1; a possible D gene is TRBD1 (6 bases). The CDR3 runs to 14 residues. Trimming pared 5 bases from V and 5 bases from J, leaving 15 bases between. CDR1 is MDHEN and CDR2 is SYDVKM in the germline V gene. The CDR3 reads CASSTGGWSTEAFF. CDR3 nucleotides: TGTGCCAGCAGTACGGGGGGCTGGAGTACTGAAGCTTTCTTT.

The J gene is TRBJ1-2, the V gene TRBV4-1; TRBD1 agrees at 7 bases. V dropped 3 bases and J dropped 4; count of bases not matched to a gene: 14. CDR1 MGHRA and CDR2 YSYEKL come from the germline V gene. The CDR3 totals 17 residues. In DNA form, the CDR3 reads TGCGCCAGCAGCCACCGTAGGGAGGGGGCTAAAGCCTATGGCTACACCTTC. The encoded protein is CASSHRREGAKAYGYTF.

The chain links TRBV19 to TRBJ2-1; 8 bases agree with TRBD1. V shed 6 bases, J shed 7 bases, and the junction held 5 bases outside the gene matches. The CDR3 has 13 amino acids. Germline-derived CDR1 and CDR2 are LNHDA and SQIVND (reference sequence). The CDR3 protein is CASRQGASNEQFF. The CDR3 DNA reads TGTGCCAGTAGGCAGGGGGCAAGTAATGAGCAGTTCTTC.

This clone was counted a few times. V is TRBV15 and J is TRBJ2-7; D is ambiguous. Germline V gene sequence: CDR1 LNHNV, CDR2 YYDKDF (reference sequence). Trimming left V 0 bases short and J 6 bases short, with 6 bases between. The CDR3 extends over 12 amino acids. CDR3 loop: CATSRDRREQYF. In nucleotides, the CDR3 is TGTGCCACCAGCAGAGATCGCCGCGAGCAGTACTTC.

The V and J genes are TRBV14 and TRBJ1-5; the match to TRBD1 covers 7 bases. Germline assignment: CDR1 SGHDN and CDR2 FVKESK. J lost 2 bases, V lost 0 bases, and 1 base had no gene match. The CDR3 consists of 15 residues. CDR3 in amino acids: CASSQDRGGNQPQHF. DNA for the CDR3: TGTGCCAGCAGCCAAGACAGGGGGGGCAATCAGCCCCAGCATTTT. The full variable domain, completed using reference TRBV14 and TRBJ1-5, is EAGVTQFPSHSVIEKGQTVTLRCDPISGHDNLYWYRRVMGKEIKFLLHFVKESKQDESGMPNNRFLAERTGGTYSTLKVQPAELEDSGVYFCASSQDRGGNQPQHFGDGTRLSIL.

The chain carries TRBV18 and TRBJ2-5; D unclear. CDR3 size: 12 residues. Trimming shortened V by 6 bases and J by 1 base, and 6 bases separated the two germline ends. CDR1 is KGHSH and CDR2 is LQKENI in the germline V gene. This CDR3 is CASSGLQETQYF. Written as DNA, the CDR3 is TGTGCCAGCTCGGGCCTCCAAGAGACCCAGTACTTC.

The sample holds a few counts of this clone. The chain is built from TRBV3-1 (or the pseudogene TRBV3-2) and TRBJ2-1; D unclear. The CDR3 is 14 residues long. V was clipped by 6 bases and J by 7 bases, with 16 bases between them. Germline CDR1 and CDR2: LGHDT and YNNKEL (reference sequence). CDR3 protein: CASRPGRVENEQFF. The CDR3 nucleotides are TGTGCCAGCAGACCTGGTCGGGTGGAAAATGAGCAGTTCTTC.

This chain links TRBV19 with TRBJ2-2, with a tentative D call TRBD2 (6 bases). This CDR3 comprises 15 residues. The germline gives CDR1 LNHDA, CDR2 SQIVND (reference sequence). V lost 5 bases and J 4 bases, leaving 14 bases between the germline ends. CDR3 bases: TGTGCCAGTAGTCCGGGACGGGACTTCACCGGGGAGCTGTTTTTT. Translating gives CASSPGRDFTGELFF.

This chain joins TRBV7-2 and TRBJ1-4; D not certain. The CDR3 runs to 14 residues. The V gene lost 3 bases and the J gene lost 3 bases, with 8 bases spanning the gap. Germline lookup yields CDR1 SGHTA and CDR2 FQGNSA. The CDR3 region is CASSFVLANEKLFF. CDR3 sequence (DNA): TGTGCCAGCAGCTTCGTATTAGCTAATGAAAAACTGTTTTTT. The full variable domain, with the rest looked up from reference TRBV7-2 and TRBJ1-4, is GAGVSQSPSNKVTEKGKDVELRCDPISGHTALYWYRQSLGQGLEFLIYFQGNSAPDKSGLPSDRFSAERTGGSVSTLTIQRTQQEDSAVYLCASSFVLANEKLFFGSGTQLSVL.

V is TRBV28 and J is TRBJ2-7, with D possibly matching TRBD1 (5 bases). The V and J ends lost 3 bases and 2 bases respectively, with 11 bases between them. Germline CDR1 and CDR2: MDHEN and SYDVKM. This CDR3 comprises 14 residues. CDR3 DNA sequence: TGTGCCAGCAGTTTCTTTCCAGGGCCCTACGAGCAGTACTTC. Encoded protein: CASSFFPGPYEQYF.

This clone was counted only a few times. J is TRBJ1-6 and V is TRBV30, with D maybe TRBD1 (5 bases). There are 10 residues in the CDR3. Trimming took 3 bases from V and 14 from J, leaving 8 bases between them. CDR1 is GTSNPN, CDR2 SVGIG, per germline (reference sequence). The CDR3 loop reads CAWSGGALHF. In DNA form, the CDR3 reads TGTGCCTGGAGCGGGGGGGCCCTCCACTTT.

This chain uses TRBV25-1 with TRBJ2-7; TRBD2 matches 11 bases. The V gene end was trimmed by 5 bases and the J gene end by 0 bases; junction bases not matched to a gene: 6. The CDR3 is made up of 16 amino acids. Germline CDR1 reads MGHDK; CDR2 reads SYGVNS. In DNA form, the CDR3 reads TGTGCCAGCAGTTACCATGGGACTAGCGGCTCCTACGAGCAGTACTTC. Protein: CASSYHGTSGSYEQYF.

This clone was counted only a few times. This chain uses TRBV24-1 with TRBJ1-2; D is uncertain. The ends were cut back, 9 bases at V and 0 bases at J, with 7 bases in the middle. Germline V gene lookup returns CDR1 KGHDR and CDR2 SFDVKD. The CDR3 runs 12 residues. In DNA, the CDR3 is TGTGCCACCGAGGCAGCTAACTATGGCTACACCTTC. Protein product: CATEAANYGYTF.

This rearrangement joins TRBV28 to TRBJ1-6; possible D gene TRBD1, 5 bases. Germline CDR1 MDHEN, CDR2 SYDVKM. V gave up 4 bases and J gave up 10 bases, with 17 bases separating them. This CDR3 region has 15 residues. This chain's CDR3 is CASSWVGESGSPLHF. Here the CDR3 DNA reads TGTGCCAGCAGTTGGGTGGGGGAGTCGGGGTCACCCCTCCACTTT. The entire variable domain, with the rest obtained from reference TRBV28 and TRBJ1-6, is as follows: DVKVTQSSRYLVKRTGEKVFLECVQDMDHENMFWYRQDPGLGLRLIYFSYDVKMKEKGDIPEGYSVSREKKERFSLILESASTNQTSMYLCASSWVGESGSPLHFGNGTRLTVT.

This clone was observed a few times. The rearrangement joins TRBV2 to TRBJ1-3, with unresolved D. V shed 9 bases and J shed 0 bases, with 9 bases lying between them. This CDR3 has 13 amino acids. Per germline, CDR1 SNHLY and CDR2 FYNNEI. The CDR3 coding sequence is TGTGCCAGGAGAGAGCCCTCTGGAAACACCATATATTTT. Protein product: CARREPSGNTIYF.

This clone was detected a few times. The CDR3 region has the DNA TGTGCCAGCAGTGCCGGCTCTGGGGCCAACGTCCTGACTTTC. It translates to CASSAGSGANVLTF. V and J are TRBV6-4 and TRBJ2-6; D remains unclear. CDR3 size: 14 residues. Trimming stripped 4 bases from V and 0 bases from J, with 4 bases between. From germline, CDR1 is MRHNA and CDR2 SNTAGT.

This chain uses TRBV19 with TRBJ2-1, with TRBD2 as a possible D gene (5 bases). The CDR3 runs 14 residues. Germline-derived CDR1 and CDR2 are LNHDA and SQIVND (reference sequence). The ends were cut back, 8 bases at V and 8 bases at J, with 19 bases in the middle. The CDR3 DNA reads TGTGCCAGTGCCCGGCGGGTCGATAGGGATGAGCAGTTCTTC. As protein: CASARRVDRDEQFF. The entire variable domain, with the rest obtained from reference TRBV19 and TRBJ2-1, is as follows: DGGITQSPKYLFRKEGQNVTLSCEQNLNHDAMYWYRQDPGQGLRLIYYSQIVNDFQKGDIAEGYSVSREKKESFPLTVTSAQKNPTAFYLCASARRVDRDEQFFGPGTRLTVL.

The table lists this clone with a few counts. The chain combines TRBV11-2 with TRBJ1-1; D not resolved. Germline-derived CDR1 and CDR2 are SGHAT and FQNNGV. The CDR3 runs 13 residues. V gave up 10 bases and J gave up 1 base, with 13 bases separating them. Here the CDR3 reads CATSTQQNTEAFF. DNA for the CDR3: TGTGCCACCAGTACTCAGCAGAACACTGAAGCTTTCTTT.

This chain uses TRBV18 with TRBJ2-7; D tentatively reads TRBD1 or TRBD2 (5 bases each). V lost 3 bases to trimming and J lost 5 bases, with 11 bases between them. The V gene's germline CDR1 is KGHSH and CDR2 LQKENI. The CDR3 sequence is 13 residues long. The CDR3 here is CASSPGVPDEQYF. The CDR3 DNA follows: TGTGCCAGCTCACCGGGGGTTCCCGACGAGCAGTACTTC.

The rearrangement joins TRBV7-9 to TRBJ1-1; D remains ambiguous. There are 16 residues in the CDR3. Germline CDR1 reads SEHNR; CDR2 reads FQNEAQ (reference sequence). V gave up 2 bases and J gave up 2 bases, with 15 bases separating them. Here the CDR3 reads CASSLTTLRVNTEAFF. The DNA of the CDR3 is TGTGCCAGCAGCTTAACGACGTTAAGGGTAAACACTGAAGCTTTCTTT.

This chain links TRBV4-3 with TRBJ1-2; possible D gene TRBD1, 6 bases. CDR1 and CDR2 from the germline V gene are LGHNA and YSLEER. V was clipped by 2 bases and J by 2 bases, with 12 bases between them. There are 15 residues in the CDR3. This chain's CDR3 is CASSQQNTGNYGYTF. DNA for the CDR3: TGCGCCAGCAGCCAACAGAATACAGGGAACTATGGCTACACCTTC.

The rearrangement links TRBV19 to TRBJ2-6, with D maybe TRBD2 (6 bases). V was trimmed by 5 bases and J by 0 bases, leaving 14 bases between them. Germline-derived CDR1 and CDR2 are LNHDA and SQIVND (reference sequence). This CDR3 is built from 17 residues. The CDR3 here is CASSSLGGSSGANVLTF. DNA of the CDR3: TGTGCCAGTAGTTCCTTGGGGGGTAGCTCTGGGGCCAACGTCCTGACTTTC.